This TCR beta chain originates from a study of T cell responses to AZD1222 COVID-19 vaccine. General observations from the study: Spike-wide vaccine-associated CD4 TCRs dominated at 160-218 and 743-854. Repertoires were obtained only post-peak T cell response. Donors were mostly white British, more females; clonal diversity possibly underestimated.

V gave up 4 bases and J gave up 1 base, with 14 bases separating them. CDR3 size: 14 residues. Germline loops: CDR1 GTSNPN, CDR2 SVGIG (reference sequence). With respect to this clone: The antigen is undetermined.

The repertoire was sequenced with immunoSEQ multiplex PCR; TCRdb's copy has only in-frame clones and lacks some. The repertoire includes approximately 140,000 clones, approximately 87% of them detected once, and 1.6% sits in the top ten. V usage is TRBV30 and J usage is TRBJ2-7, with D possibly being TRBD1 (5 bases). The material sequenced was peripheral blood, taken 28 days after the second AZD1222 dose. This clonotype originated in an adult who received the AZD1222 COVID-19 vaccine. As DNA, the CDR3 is TGTGCCTGGAACCCTGGGGCCCCATCCTACGAGCAGTACTTC. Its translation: CAWNPGAPSYEQYF.